Below, 22 T cell receptor beta chains from the same sample are listed, as sequenced in a study of T cells after posttransplantation cyclophosphamide. Method: immunoSEQ multiplex PCR; TCRdb's copy keeps in-frame clones and lacks some. The sample holds around 43,000 clones, roughly nine tenths seen once. The sequenced sample consisted of PBMCs. Receptors were obtained from a woman between 50 and 59 years old in good health and a related stem cell transplant donor.

The rearrangement joins TRBV6-5 to TRBJ1-2; TRBD1 matches 9 bases. This CDR3 has 14 amino acids. J gave up 7 bases and V 5 bases, and 8 bases lay outside the gene matches. Germline-derived CDR1 and CDR2 are MNHEY and SVGAGI. The CDR3 region has the DNA TGTGCCAGCAGTCAATCGACAGGGGGAGGTGGCTACACCTTC. Amino acid sequence: CASSQSTGGGGYTF.

V gene TRBV9 combines with J gene TRBJ2-7; 10 positions match TRBD1. The CDR3 runs 16 residues. V trimming: 0 bases; J trimming: 3 bases; junction bases outside the gene matches: 6. Germline CDR1 and CDR2: SGDLS and YYNGEE. CDR3 protein: CASSVASGQGIYEQYF. The CDR3 DNA follows: TGTGCCAGCAGCGTAGCGTCGGGACAGGGGATCTACGAGCAGTACTTC.

The chain has TRBV6-1 and TRBJ1-4; 8 positions match TRBD1. Trimming at V came to 1 base and at J to 8 bases, leaving 6 bases not matched to a gene. The CDR3 totals 15 residues. Germline V gene sequence: CDR1 MNHNS, CDR2 SASEGT. The CDR3 here is CASSEVARGREKLFF. The DNA of the CDR3 is TGTGCCAGCAGTGAAGTGGCCAGGGGGCGAGAAAAACTGTTTTTT.

Concerning this clone: Relative to the germline gene, one junction end is altered; a read error may explain this. The CDR3 DNA reads TGTGCCAGCAGTTACTCGGGGACAGGGAACACCGGGGAGCTGTTTTTT. This gives the protein CASSYSGTGNTGELFF. The chain has TRBV10-3 and TRBJ2-2; 8 positions agree with TRBD1. Germline CDR1 is ENHRY and CDR2 is SYGVKD. The CDR3 has 16 residues.

The chain combines TRBV21-1 with TRBJ2-1; the table's D call, TRBD1, has no DNA check behind it. TRBV21-1 is noted as a pseudogene. The CDR3 length is 21 residues. CDR3 bases: TGTGCCAGCAGCAAAGGGACAGGGGACCCTTGTGAGGCAGTCGTCTACAATGAGCAGTTCTTC. It yields the protein CASSKGTGDPCEAVVYNEQFF.

The chain is built from TRBV19 and TRBJ2-2; 11 positions agree with TRBD1. This CDR3 spans 17 amino acids. The V segment lost 7 bases and the J segment 6 bases; nucleotides outside the gene matches: 13. CDR1 and CDR2 (germline): LNHDA, SQIVND (reference sequence). DNA for the CDR3: TGTGCCAGTATCCCAGGTCGGGGGACAGGGGGTCCCGGGGAGCTGTTTTTT. Residues: CASIPGRGTGGPGELFF.

The chain carries TRBV27 and TRBJ1-2; TRBD1 is a possible D gene (6 bases). The CDR3 totals 16 residues. Looked up from germline, CDR1 is MNHEY and CDR2 is SMNVEV (reference sequence). The V gene lost 1 base and the J gene lost 1 base, with 13 bases spanning the gap. CDR3 in DNA: TGTGCCAGCAGTTTATTTTTCGGGACACTTAACTATGGCTACACCTTC. Its protein is CASSLFFGTLNYGYTF.

V gene TRBV9 combines with J gene TRBJ2-5, with 11 bases identical to TRBD2. The length of the CDR3 is 15 residues. J lost 4 bases, V lost 3 bases, and 5 bases had no gene match. Germline V lookup: CDR1 SGDLS, CDR2 YYNGEE. CDR3 in amino acids: CASSALAGDLETQYF. In nucleotides, the CDR3 is TGTGCCAGCAGCGCACTAGCGGGAGATTTAGAGACCCAGTACTTC.

V gene TRBV19 combines with J gene TRBJ1-6; 11 nucleotides line up with TRBD1. This CDR3 region has 14 residues. V shed 3 bases, J shed 8 bases, and the junction held 0 bases outside the gene matches. Germline CDR1 LNHDA, CDR2 SQIVND (reference sequence). CDR3 amino acids: CASSMGQGDSPLHF. The CDR3, as DNA: TGTGCCAGTAGTATGGGACAGGGGGATTCACCCCTCCACTTT.

The chain combines TRBV6-1 with TRBJ2-1, with 12 bases matching TRBD2. Germline CDR1 reads MNHNS; CDR2 reads SASEGT. V lost 3 bases and J lost 10; bases outside the gene matches: 7. The CDR3 runs to 15 residues. CDR3 in amino acids: CASSELAGGPGEQFF. The CDR3 nucleotides are TGTGCCAGCAGTGAGCTAGCGGGAGGGCCAGGGGAGCAGTTCTTC.

The chain couples TRBV4-2 to TRBJ2-7; 8 nucleotides line up with TRBD2. Per the germline V gene, CDR1 is LGHNA and CDR2 is YNFKEQ. This CDR3 has 14 amino acids. V shed 4 bases, J shed 4 bases, and the junction held 6 bases outside the gene matches. CDR3 bases: TGTGCCAGCAGCCCCGAGCGGGAGTTGTACGAGCAGTACTTC. It is translated as CASSPERELYEQYF.

Worth noting for this clone: At one of its ends the junction is not consistent with the germline gene, which may arise from a read error. This CDR3 reads CASRLGRQGEAFF. The CDR3 DNA reads as TGTGCCAGCAGATTGGGTAGACAGGGTGAAGCTTTCTTT. The rearrangement links TRBV5-6 to TRBJ1-1, with TRBD1 matching over 7 bases. CDR1 and CDR2 (germline): SGHDT, YYEEEE. This CDR3 has 13 amino acids. The full variable domain, rest sourced from reference TRBV5-6 and TRBJ1-1, is DAGVTQSPTHLIKTRGQQVTLRCSPKSGHDTVSWYQQALGQGPQFIFQYYEEEERQRGNFPDRFSGHQFPNYSSELNVNALLLGDSALYLCASRLGRQGEAFFGQGTRLTVV.

V usage is TRBV28 and J usage is TRBJ1-5; no clear D gene. This CDR3 has 12 residues. V was trimmed by 5 bases and J by 6 bases, leaving 8 bases between them. CDR1 and CDR2 (germline): MDHEN, SYDVKM. Here the CDR3 reads CASSTGVQPQHF. CDR3 DNA sequence: TGTGCCAGCAGTACCGGGGTTCAGCCCCAGCATTTT.

The chain recombines TRBV10-3 with TRBJ1-3; 7 bases align to TRBD1. This CDR3 spans 16 amino acids. Unmatched junction bases numbered 7, after V lost 2 bases and J lost 3 bases. Germline V gene data show CDR1 as ENHRY and CDR2 as SYGVKD. The CDR3 reads CAISETYGQDGNTIYF. CDR3 nucleotides: TGTGCCATCAGTGAGACCTACGGACAGGATGGAAACACCATATATTTT.

The chain couples TRBV6-5 to TRBJ2-2, with a tentative D call TRBD1 (6 bases). CDR3 length: 15 amino acids. V dropped 7 bases and J dropped 6 bases, with 18 bases sitting between them. Germline lookup yields CDR1 MNHEY and CDR2 SVGAGI. CDR3 amino acids: CASKQGGARAGELFF. The CDR3 DNA follows: TGTGCCAGCAAACAGGGTGGGGCAAGGGCCGGGGAGCTGTTTTTT.

V and J are TRBV19 and TRBJ1-2, with TRBD1 as a possible D gene (5 bases). V lost 6 bases and J lost 2, with 13 bases in between. Germline V gene lookup returns CDR1 LNHDA and CDR2 SQIVND (reference sequence). The CDR3 loop spans 14 amino acids. The CDR3 here is CASSRGGVNYGYTF. The CDR3 nucleotides are TGTGCCAGTAGCCGGGGAGGGGTCAACTATGGCTACACCTTC.

CDR3 amino acids: CASSLTAGMAGANVLTF. The CDR3 DNA sequence: TGTGCCAGCAGTTTAACAGCCGGAATGGCCGGGGCCAACGTCCTGACTTTC. The chain links TRBV28 to TRBJ2-6; no definite D call. This CDR3 spans 17 amino acids. CDR1 is MDHEN, CDR2 SYDVKM, per germline. With 2 bases removed from V and 4 bases from J, the gap between germline ends came to 15 bases.

The CDR3 bases are TGTGCCACCAGCAGAGACCCGGGTCCCTACGAGCAGTACTTC. It translates to CATSRDPGPYEQYF. The chain recombines TRBV15 with TRBJ2-7; D not resolved. This CDR3 contains 14 residues. Per the germline V gene, CDR1 is LNHNV and CDR2 is YYDKDF (reference sequence). V gave up 0 bases and J gave up 2 bases, with 8 bases separating them.

The chain joins TRBV19 to TRBJ1-5, with D perhaps matching TRBD1 (6 bases). This CDR3 is 15 amino acids long. Germline values: CDR1 LNHDA, CDR2 SQIVND (reference sequence). Trimming took 4 bases from V and 6 from J, leaving 16 bases between them. This CDR3 reads CASSTLGGAGQPQHF. In nucleotides, the CDR3 is TGTGCCAGTAGTACGCTGGGGGGGGCCGGTCAGCCCCAGCATTTT.

The chain couples TRBV29-1 to TRBJ2-1; 9 bases line up with TRBD2. The V gene end was trimmed by 2 bases and the J gene end by 4 bases; junction bases not matched to a gene: 9. Germline-derived CDR1 and CDR2 are SQVTM and ANQGSEA. There are 16 residues in the CDR3. CDR3 nucleotides: TGCAGCGTTGAATCCGACGGACTAGCGAATTACAATGAGCAGTTCTTC. It specifies CSVESDGLANYNEQFF.

V usage is TRBV5-1 and J usage is TRBJ2-5; maybe TRBD1 (6 bases). Trimming stripped 0 bases from V and 5 bases from J, with 11 bases between. Germline CDR1 SGHRS, CDR2 YFSETQ. The CDR3 totals 14 residues. The CDR3 region is CASSLGQVDETQYF. The DNA of the CDR3 is TGCGCCAGCAGCTTGGGACAGGTCGACGAGACCCAGTACTTC.

The chain uses TRBV5-1 and TRBJ1-6, with D unclear. Between the trimmed V and J ends, which lost 0 bases and 7 bases, there was a span of 11 bases. The CDR3 is made up of 15 amino acids. CDR1 is SGHRS, CDR2 YFSETQ, per germline. In DNA, the CDR3 is TGCGCCAGCAGCTTGGAAGGGAGCCGAAATTCACCCCTCCACTTT. Protein: CASSLEGSRNSPLHF.